The rows below give T cell receptor beta chains drawn from one sample of a study of T cell responses to AZD1222 COVID-19 vaccine. Method: immunoSEQ multiplex PCR; TCRdb's copy keeps in-frame clones and lacks some. In the table there are some 150,000 clones, 94% of which are singletons. The sequencing used peripheral blood, collected on day 0 of AZD1222 vaccination. Receptor source: an adult in good health. CDR3s include the opening cysteine and the closing phenylalanine or tryptophan. The order of the fields is clone size, V gene, D gene, J gene, CDR3 protein, CDR3 DNA. D genes are given only for firm matches. Size is omitted from some rows. Given values are once, few, many or a class for expanded clones.

.,TRBV11-2,.,TRBJ2-2,CASSPHTGELFF,TGTGCCAGCAGCCCGCACACCGGGGAGCTGTTTTTT
.,TRBV5-5,.,TRBJ1-4,CASSLELVRAATNEKLFF,TGTGCCAGCAGCTTGGAGCTTGTCAGGGCGGCAACTAATGAAAAACTGTTTTTT
.,TRBV5-1,TRBD1,TRBJ1-2,CASSATSGQGAQFYGYTF,TGCGCCAGCAGCGCAACGTCGGGACAGGGGGCTCAGTTCTATGGCTACACCTTC
.,TRBV27,.,TRBJ2-3,CASRPLEGLSTDTQYF,TGTGCCAGCAGGCCCCTTGAGGGTCTAAGCACAGATACGCAGTATTTT
once,TRBV29-1,.,TRBJ2-2,CSVVWGYTGELFF,TGCAGCGTTGTTTGGGGATATACCGGGGAGCTGTTTTTT
.,TRBV6-5,.,TRBJ1-1,CASSLGQTNTEAFF,TGTGCCAGCAGCCTCGGACAGACGAACACTGAAGCTTTCTTT
once,TRBV2,TRBD2,TRBJ2-5,CASKEGGLGQETQYF,TGTGCCAGCAAAGAGGGGGGACTAGGTCAGGAGACCCAGTACTTC
.,TRBV5-1,.,TRBJ2-5,CASSPDSTQETQYF,TGCGCCAGCAGCCCAGACTCGACCCAAGAGACCCAGTACTTC
.,TRBV7-8,.,TRBJ1-2,CASSWGPTNYGYTF,TGTGCCAGCAGCTGGGGACCGACGAACTATGGCTACACCTTC
.,TRBV7-9,.,TRBJ1-1,CASSLRGNTEAFF,TGTGCCAGCAGCTTGAGGGGGAACACTGAAGCTTTCTTT
.,TRBV19,TRBD2,TRBJ2-1,CASRLASNNEQFF,TGTGCCAGTAGACTAGCGTCTAACAATGAGCAGTTCTTC
once,TRBV3-1/TRBV3-2,.,TRBJ2-3,CASSRNRRTDTQYF,TGTGCCAGCAGCCGTAACAGGAGAACAGATACGCAGTATTTT
.,TRBV28,.,TRBJ1-2,CASSFTLNYGYTF,TGTGCCAGCAGTTTTACCCTGAACTATGGCTACACCTTC